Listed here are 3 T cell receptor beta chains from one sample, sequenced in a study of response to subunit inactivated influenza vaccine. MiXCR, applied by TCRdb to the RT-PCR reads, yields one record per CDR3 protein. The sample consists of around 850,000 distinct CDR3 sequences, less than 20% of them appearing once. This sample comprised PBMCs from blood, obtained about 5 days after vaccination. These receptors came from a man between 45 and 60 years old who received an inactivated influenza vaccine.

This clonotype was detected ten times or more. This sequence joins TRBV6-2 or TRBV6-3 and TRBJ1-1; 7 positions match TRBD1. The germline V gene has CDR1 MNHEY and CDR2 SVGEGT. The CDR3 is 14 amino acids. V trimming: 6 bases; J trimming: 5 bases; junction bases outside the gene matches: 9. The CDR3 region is CASRYGQAWTEAFF. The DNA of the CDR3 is TGTGCCAGCAGATACGGACAGGCTTGGACTGAAGCTTTCTTT.

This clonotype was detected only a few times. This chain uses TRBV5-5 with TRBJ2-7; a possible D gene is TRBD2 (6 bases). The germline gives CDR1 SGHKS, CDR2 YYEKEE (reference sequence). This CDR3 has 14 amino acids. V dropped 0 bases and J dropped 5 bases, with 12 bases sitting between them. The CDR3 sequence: CASSLVGGFDEQYF. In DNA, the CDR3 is TGTGCCAGCAGCTTGGTTGGAGGGTTCGACGAGCAGTACTTC. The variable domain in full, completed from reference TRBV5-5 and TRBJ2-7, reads DAGVTQSPTHLIKTRGQQVTLRCSPISGHKSVSWYQQVLGQGPQFIFQYYEKEERGRGNFPDRFSARQFPNYSSELNVNALLLGDSALYLCASSLVGGFDEQYFGPGTRLTVT.

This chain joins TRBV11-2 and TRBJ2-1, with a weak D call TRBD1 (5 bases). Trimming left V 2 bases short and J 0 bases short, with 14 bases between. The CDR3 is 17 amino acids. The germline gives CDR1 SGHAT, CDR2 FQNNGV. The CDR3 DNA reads TGTGCCAGCAGCTTACCCAGGGTTTCCTCCTCCTACAATGAGCAGTTCTTC. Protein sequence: CASSLPRVSSSYNEQFF.